This T cell receptor (beta chain) was observed in a study of tissue T cells after allogeneic stem cell transplantation. The germline gives CDR1 LNHNV, CDR2 YYDKDF (reference sequence). V was trimmed by 3 bases and J by 5 bases, leaving 11 bases between them. The CDR3 is 13 amino acids. Adult allogeneic hematopoietic cell transplant recipients with steroid-refractory graft-versus-host disease were prospectively enrolled for research autopsy. Study findings and constraints: The patient cohort was small and clinically heterogeneous, with limited sampling depth.

A note on this clone: Its antigen remains unknown.

Sequenced by immunoSEQ multiplex PCR; TCRdb stores in-frame clones only, minus some. Of 4,000 to 6,000 clones in the sample, approximately 69% were seen once. This TCR was sampled from a female patient aged 18-49 years with steroid-refractory graft-versus-host disease after an allogeneic stem cell transplant. A share of the T cells may be of graft donor origin. The sample consisted of duodenal tissue, taken at autopsy. This rearrangement joins TRBV15 to TRBJ2-7; a weak D match, TRBD2 (5 bases). CDR3 coding DNA: TGTGCCACCAGCAGGCCTGAGAGGGACGAGCAGTACTTC. It specifies CATSRPERDEQYF.